This T cell receptor (beta chain) emerged from a study of cytomegalovirus exposure and HLA in healthy donors. The PCR was carried out with 60 Vbeta primers and 13 Jbeta primers. The repertoire was sequenced with immunoSEQ multiplex PCR; TCRdb's copy has only in-frame clones and lacks some. The data show around 80,000 clones, with approximately 67% seen just once and about 4.7% held by the top ten. Concerning this clone: Its specificity is not known.

Study conclusions and caveats: Diagnosis of cytomegalovirus status made by the classifier reportedly showed high specificity and sensitivity.

The specimen sequenced was PBMCs. The source is a male donor in good health and CMV-seropositive.

CDR3 region: CASSDSSGRAKGLETQYF. CDR3 DNA: TGTGCCAGCAGTGACTCCAGCGGGAGGGCCAAGGGGTTGGAGACCCAGTACTTC. The rearrangement joins TRBV6-4 to TRBJ2-5; TRBD2 matches 10 bases. V shed 0 bases, J shed 5 bases, and the junction held 12 bases outside the gene matches. The length of the CDR3 is 18 residues. CDR1 and CDR2 from the germline V gene are MRHNA and SNTAGT.